The 25 T cell receptor beta chains below all came from one sample that was sequenced in a study of shared clonotypes between healthy human individuals. Profiling relied on immunoSEQ multiplex PCR, and the TCRdb table lists in-frame clones only, not all of them. The data contain fewer than 2.5 million clones, over 85% of them singletons. The sample taken for sequencing was naive CD4+ T cells from PBMCs. Subset reported: CD45RA+ positively selected. The receptors shown here come from a young man in good health. Some clones in this sample may be carry-over from other donors' samples.

The rearrangement joins TRBV28 to TRBJ2-7, with no clear D. V lost 5 bases and J lost 2, with 10 bases in between. This CDR3 has 13 amino acids. Germline lookup yields CDR1 MDHEN and CDR2 SYDVKM. CDR3 DNA sequence: TGTGCCAGCAGTCTCTCCTTTCCCTACGAGCAGTACTTC. This codes for CASSLSFPYEQYF.

CDR3: CASSAQVLPNEQFF. The CDR3 nucleotides read TGTGCCAGCAGCGCTCAGGTTCTACCCAATGAGCAGTTCTTC. The chain combines TRBV9 with TRBJ2-1; D is undetermined. The CDR3 runs to 14 residues. The V end lost 3 bases, the J end lost 6 bases, and 13 bases lay between the germline ends. Germline assignment: CDR1 SGDLS and CDR2 YYNGEE.

The chain joins TRBV15 to TRBJ2-1; the D gene is possibly TRBD2 (5 bases). Germline lookup yields CDR1 LNHNV and CDR2 YYDKDF (reference sequence). Between the trimmed V and J ends, which lost 1 base and 3 bases, there was a span of 10 bases. This CDR3 is built from 15 residues. The CDR3 DNA sequence: TGTGCCACCAGCAGAGTTGGGGAGCTCTACAATGAGCAGTTCTTC. Encoded protein: CATSRVGELYNEQFF.

V is TRBV19 and J is TRBJ2-4; TRBD2 is a possible D gene (6 bases). V was shortened by 7 bases and J by 0 bases, with 16 bases between the two germline ends. The CDR3 loop spans 16 amino acids. The V gene's germline CDR1 is LNHDA and CDR2 SQIVND (reference sequence). The CDR3 region is CASNSGTLIAKNIQYF. The CDR3 bases are TGTGCCAGTAATAGCGGTACCCTAATAGCCAAAAACATTCAGTACTTC. Using reference TRBV19 and TRBJ2-4 for the parts outside the CDR3, the full variable domain is DGGITQSPKYLFRKEGQNVTLSCEQNLNHDAMYWYRQDPGQGLRLIYYSQIVNDFQKGDIAEGYSVSREKKESFPLTVTSAQKNPTAFYLCASNSGTLIAKNIQYFGAGTRLSVL.

This rearrangement joins TRBV7-2 to TRBJ2-3; the D gene is possibly TRBD1 (6 bases). The length of the CDR3 is 13 residues. Between the trimmed V and J ends, which lost 5 bases and 7 bases, there was a span of 13 bases. CDR1 is SGHTA and CDR2 is FQGNSA in the germline V gene. CDR3 residues: CASSQATGHTQYF. The CDR3 nucleotides read TGTGCCAGCAGCCAGGCGACAGGTCATACGCAGTATTTT.

The chain carries TRBV6-1 and TRBJ2-7; 7 bases agree with TRBD2. The CDR3 is made up of 16 amino acids. Trimming at V came to 4 bases and at J to 2 bases, leaving 11 bases not matched to a gene. Germline assignment: CDR1 MNHNS and CDR2 SASEGT. Here the CDR3 reads CASSVPWGGNTYEQYF. The CDR3 nucleotides read TGTGCCAGCAGTGTCCCCTGGGGGGGAAATACCTACGAGCAGTACTTC.

This clone was picked up a small number of times. J is TRBJ1-1 and V is TRBV29-1; the D is unclear. Deletions cut 4 bases from V and 3 bases from J, with 18 bases between. Germline loops: CDR1 SQVTM, CDR2 ANQGSEA. The CDR3 extends over 15 amino acids. The CDR3 sequence: CSVAAHSLRDTEAFF. For the CDR3, the DNA is TGCAGCGTTGCAGCTCACAGCCTGAGGGACACTGAAGCTTTCTTT. Looking up the rest from reference TRBV29-1 and TRBJ1-1 gives the full variable domain: SAVISQKPSRDICQRGTSLTIQCQVDSQVTMMFWYRQQPGQSLTLIATANQGSEATYESGFVIDKFPISRPNLTFSTLTVSNMSPEDSSIYLCSVAAHSLRDTEAFFGQGTRLTVV.

The chain uses TRBV5-4 and TRBJ1-2; tentatively, D is TRBD1 (6 bases). CDR1 is SGHNT, CDR2 YYREEE, per germline (reference sequence). V gave up 1 base and J gave up 4 bases, with 14 bases separating them. There are 15 residues in the CDR3. Written as DNA, the CDR3 is TGTGCCAGCAGCTTGTCTACAGGGAGTCTCTATGGCTACACCTTC. Translating gives CASSLSTGSLYGYTF.

CDR3 amino acids: CASSLGRQGYEQYF. CDR3 nucleotide sequence: TGTGCCAGCAGCTTAGGGAGACAGGGCTACGAGCAGTACTTC. The rearrangement uses TRBV7-2 and TRBJ2-7; TRBD1 aligns across 7 bases. Germline V gene data show CDR1 as SGHTA and CDR2 as FQGNSA. This CDR3 is built from 14 residues. Unmatched junction bases numbered 3, after V lost 1 base and J lost 3 bases. The variable domain in full, with the rest retrieved from reference TRBV7-2 and TRBJ2-7, is GAGVSQSPSNKVTEKGKDVELRCDPISGHTALYWYRQSLGQGLEFLIYFQGNSAPDKSGLPSDRFSAERTGGSVSTLTIQRTQQEDSAVYLCASSLGRQGYEQYFGPGTRLTVT.

V usage is TRBV29-1 and J usage is TRBJ2-5, with D perhaps TRBD2 (6 bases). Between the trimmed V and J ends, which lost 0 bases and 5 bases, there was a span of 13 bases. The germline gives CDR1 SQVTM, CDR2 ANQGSEA. The CDR3 covers 14 residues. CDR3 sequence (DNA): TGCAGCGTTGAAGATCGGGGGATCGGGGAGACCCAGTACTTC. It is translated as CSVEDRGIGETQYF.

This clone was counted a single time. The chain's CDR3 is CASEGAVREQFF. CDR3 nucleotide sequence: TGTGCCAGCGAGGGGGCTGTGAGGGAGCAGTTCTTC. The J gene is TRBJ2-1, the V gene TRBV6-1; 7 positions match TRBD1. Germline loops: CDR1 MNHNS, CDR2 SASEGT. CDR3 length: 12 residues. Trimming at V came to 8 bases and at J to 10 bases, leaving 8 bases not matched to a gene.

This clone was counted a few times. The chain's CDR3 is CASTQGLAGTGELFF. CDR3 DNA: TGTGCCAGCACCCAGGGACTAGCGGGAACCGGGGAGCTGTTTTTT. The chain combines TRBV5-6 with TRBJ2-2; 13 bases map to TRBD2. The germline CDR1 and CDR2 sequences are SGHDT and YYEEEE. CDR3 length equals 15 residues. Trimming cost V 6 bases and J 5 bases; bases outside gene matches: 4.

Points on this clone: A read error may account for a junction end that differs from germline. The J gene is TRBJ1-2, the V gene TRBV7-9; D is undetermined. CDR3 length: 13 residues. CDR1 is SEHNR, CDR2 FQNEAQ, per germline (reference sequence). The CDR3 bases are TGTGCCGGCAGCTTAGGACCCCTCTATGGCTACACCTTC. Protein sequence: CAGSLGPLYGYTF.

This chain uses TRBV5-1 with TRBJ2-5; 7 positions match TRBD1. With the DNA end fitting TRBJ2-7 better, the J assignment may be wrong. The CDR3 runs to 14 residues. Looked up from germline, CDR1 is SGHRS and CDR2 is YFSETQ. The CDR3, as DNA: TGCGCCAGCAGCTCCGACAGGGCCGTCTACGAGCAGTACTTC. The encoded protein is CASSSDRAVYEQYF.

The chain has TRBV30 and TRBJ1-4; 7 nucleotides line up with TRBD1. CDR1 and CDR2 (germline): GTSNPN, SVGIG (reference sequence). V trimming: 8 bases; J trimming: 3 bases; junction bases outside the gene matches: 9. The CDR3 runs to 14 residues. This CDR3 reads CARSRQGANEKLFF. The CDR3 region has the DNA TGTGCCAGATCACGACAGGGCGCTAATGAAAAACTGTTTTTT.

The chain couples TRBV18 to TRBJ2-1; the D gene is possibly TRBD2 (10 bases). V lost 2 bases and J lost 6, with 20 bases in between. This CDR3 has 17 residues. Germline V gene lookup returns CDR1 KGHSH and CDR2 LQKENI. This chain's CDR3 is CASSPRTSGTGSNEQFF. The CDR3 nucleotides are TGTGCCAGCTCACCAAGAACTAGCGGGACAGGGAGCAATGAGCAGTTCTTC.

The J gene is TRBJ2-7, the V gene TRBV9; D could derive from TRBD1 or TRBD2 (5 bases each). The germline V gene encodes CDR1 SGDLS and CDR2 YYNGEE. CDR3 length equals 14 residues. V lost 0 bases and J 3 bases, leaving 10 bases between the germline ends. CDR3 sequence reads: CASSVVRGCYEQYF. The CDR3 DNA sequence: TGTGCCAGCAGCGTAGTGAGGGGATGCTACGAGCAGTACTTC.

Written as DNA, the CDR3 is TGCGCCAGCACCCCAATAGCGGGGAGTTACAATGAGCAGTTCTTC. Translating it yields CASTPIAGSYNEQFF. The chain employs TRBV5-1 and TRBJ2-1, with 8 nucleotides matching TRBD2. The CDR3 has 15 residues. J lost 4 bases, V lost 6 bases, and 9 bases had no gene match. CDR1 and CDR2 (germline): SGHRS, YFSETQ.

The J gene is TRBJ2-1, the V gene TRBV5-4, with 9 bases that match TRBD2. The CDR3 contains 14 residues. The germline gives CDR1 SGHNT, CDR2 YYREEE (reference sequence). The J segment lost 8 bases and the V segment lost 3 bases, leaving 6 bases of the junction unmatched. The CDR3 nucleotides are TGTGCCAGCAGCTCCCCTAGCGGGGATTATGAGCAGTTCTTC. This codes for CASSSPSGDYEQFF. Drawing the rest from reference TRBV5-4 and TRBJ2-1, the complete variable domain is ETGVTQSPTHLIKTRGQQVTLRCSSQSGHNTVSWYQQALGQGPQFIFQYYREEENGRGNFPPRFSGLQFPNYSSELNVNALELDDSALYLCASSSPSGDYEQFFGPGTRLTVL.

V is TRBV10-1 and J is TRBJ2-1; perhaps TRBD2 as D (6 bases). The ends were cut back, 6 bases at V and 9 bases at J, with 15 bases in the middle. The CDR3 consists of 13 residues. CDR1 WNHNN and CDR2 SYGVQD come from the germline V gene (reference sequence). The CDR3 sequence is CASSKSPSVEQFF. As DNA, the CDR3 is TGCGCCAGCAGCAAATCCCCTAGCGTTGAGCAGTTCTTC.

V gene TRBV7-9 combines with J gene TRBJ1-4, with 9 positions matching TRBD1. With V trimmed by 5 bases and J by 2 bases, 12 bases remained unmatched. The CDR3 is 18 amino acids. The V gene's germline CDR1 is SEHNR and CDR2 FQNEAQ (reference sequence). The CDR3 sequence: CASSPDRGWEWTNEKLFF. The CDR3, as DNA: TGTGCCAGCAGCCCGGACAGGGGATGGGAGTGGACTAATGAAAAACTGTTTTTT. Full variable domain (missing parts from reference TRBV7-9 and TRBJ1-4): DTGVSQNPRHKITKRGQNVTFRCDPISEHNRLYWYRQTLGQGPEFLTYFQNEAQLEKSRLLSDRFSAERPKGSFSTLEIQRTEQGDSAMYLCASSPDRGWEWTNEKLFFGSGTQLSVL.

This chain connects TRBV10-2 to TRBJ2-7; D not resolved. Germline V gene lookup returns CDR1 WSHSY and CDR2 SAAADI. Trimming took 1 base from V and 6 from J, leaving 16 bases between them. The CDR3 runs to 15 residues. The CDR3 region has the DNA TGCGCCAGCAGTGAGTACGGACCAAACCGGCGCGAGCAGTACTTC. Protein: CASSEYGPNRREQYF.

This chain uses TRBV29-1 with TRBJ2-2; D remains unclear. Looked up from germline, CDR1 is SQVTM and CDR2 is ANQGSEA. The CDR3 has 13 residues. Trimming removed 7 bases from V and 1 base from J, with 10 bases in between. The CDR3 region is CSADPKNTGELFF. In nucleotides, the CDR3 is TGCAGCGCGGACCCAAAGAACACCGGGGAGCTGTTTTTT.

V and J are TRBV19 and TRBJ1-4; D unresolved. V gave up 5 bases and J gave up 14 bases, with 18 bases separating them. The CDR3 is 13 amino acids. Germline V gene data show CDR1 as LNHDA and CDR2 as SQIVND (reference sequence). The chain's CDR3 is CASSLWTTRRLFF. In DNA, the CDR3 is TGTGCCAGTAGTTTATGGACCACCCGTCGGCTGTTTTTT. Full variable domain (missing parts from reference TRBV19 and TRBJ1-4): DGGITQSPKYLFRKEGQNVTLSCEQNLNHDAMYWYRQDPGQGLRLIYYSQIVNDFQKGDIAEGYSVSREKKESFPLTVTSAQKNPTAFYLCASSLWTTRRLFFGSGTQLSVL.

The rearrangement links TRBV5-1 to TRBJ1-1; possibly TRBD1 for D (5 bases). The CDR3 has 15 amino acids. The V gene lost 3 bases and the J gene lost 5 bases, with 17 bases spanning the gap. CDR1 is SGHRS, CDR2 YFSETQ, per germline. CDR3 residues: CASSSILGARTEAFF. The CDR3 coding sequence is TGCGCCAGCAGCTCCATCCTAGGGGCGCGGACTGAAGCTTTCTTT.